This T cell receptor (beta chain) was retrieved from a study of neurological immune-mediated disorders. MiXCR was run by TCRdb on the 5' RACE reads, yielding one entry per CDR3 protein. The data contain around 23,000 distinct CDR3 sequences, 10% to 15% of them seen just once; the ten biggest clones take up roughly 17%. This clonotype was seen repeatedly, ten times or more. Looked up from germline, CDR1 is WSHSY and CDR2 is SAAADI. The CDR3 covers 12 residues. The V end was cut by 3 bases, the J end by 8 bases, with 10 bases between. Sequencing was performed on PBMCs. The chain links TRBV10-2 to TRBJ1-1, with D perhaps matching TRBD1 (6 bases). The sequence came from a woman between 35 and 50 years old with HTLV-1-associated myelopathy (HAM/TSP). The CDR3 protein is CASSDPRGEAFF. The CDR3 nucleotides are TGCGCCAGCAGTGACCCTAGGGGGGAAGCTTTCTTT.